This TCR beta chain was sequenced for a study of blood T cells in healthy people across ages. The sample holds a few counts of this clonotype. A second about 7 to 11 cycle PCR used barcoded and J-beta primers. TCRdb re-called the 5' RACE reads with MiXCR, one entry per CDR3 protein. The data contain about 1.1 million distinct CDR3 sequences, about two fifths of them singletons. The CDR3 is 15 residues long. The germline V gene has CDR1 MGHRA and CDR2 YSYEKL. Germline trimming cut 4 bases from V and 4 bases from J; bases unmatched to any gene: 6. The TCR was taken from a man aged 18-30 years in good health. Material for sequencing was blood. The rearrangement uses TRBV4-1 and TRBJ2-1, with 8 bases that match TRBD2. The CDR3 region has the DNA TGCGCCAGCAGCCGAGCGGGGGCCCTATACAATGAGCAGTTCTTC. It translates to CASSRAGALYNEQFF.